The 27 T cell receptor beta chains presented below share a single source sample, sequenced in a study of shared clonotypes between healthy human individuals. Clones were read by immunoSEQ multiplex PCR, and TCRdb kept only the in-frame ones, dropping some. The table has 450,000 to 500,000 clones, 76% seen once. The sequencing sample was made of PBMCs. The receptors here all came from a woman in her forties in good health. Some clones in this sample may be carry-over from other donors' samples.

Points on this clone: Additional DNA sequences in this sample encode the identical CDR3. The chain links TRBV7-2 to TRBJ2-7; TRBD2 matches at 8 bases. Unmatched junction bases numbered 3, after V lost 5 bases and J lost 3 bases. The CDR3 covers 13 residues. Germline CDR1 reads SGHTA; CDR2 reads FQGNSA. The DNA of the CDR3 is TGTGCCAGCAGCCCCCGGGGGGGCTACGAGCAGTACTTC. This codes for CASSPRGGYEQYF.

J is TRBJ2-1 and V is TRBV7-3; 10 nucleotides align to TRBD2. CDR3 size: 15 residues. Germline CDR1 reads SGHTA; CDR2 reads FQGTGA. The V and J ends lost 5 bases and 7 bases, in that order; junction bases with no gene match: 8. CDR3 sequence (DNA): TGTGCCAGCAGCCGATCTAGCGGGAGTGGGAATGAGCAGTTCTTC. Translating it yields CASSRSSGSGNEQFF.

This clone showed up just once. This chain links TRBV6-5 with TRBJ1-2, with unresolved D. CDR1 is MNHEY, CDR2 SVGAGI, per germline. With 5 bases removed from V and 2 bases from J, the gap between germline ends came to 9 bases. The CDR3 is 13 residues long. The chain's CDR3 is CASSLSLNYGYTF. The DNA of the CDR3 is TGTGCCAGCAGTCTAAGTCTGAACTATGGCTACACCTTC.

This sequence joins TRBV9 and TRBJ1-2, with TRBD1 matching 8 bases. CDR1 and CDR2 (germline): SGDLS, YYNGEE. After removal of 4 bases from V and 2 bases from J, the junction contained 4 bases not matched to a gene. The CDR3 is 14 residues long. The CDR3 sequence is CASSLTGANYGYTF. In DNA form, the CDR3 reads TGTGCCAGCAGCCTGACAGGGGCAAACTATGGCTACACCTTC.

This clone has a count of ten or more. For the CDR3, the DNA is TGTGCCAGTAGTATGTCGGGACATCCGCTGACCGGGGAGCTGTTTTTT. Amino acids: CASSMSGHPLTGELFF. J is TRBJ2-2 and V is TRBV19; tentatively, D is TRBD1 (6 bases). The CDR3 length is 16 residues. Germline V gives CDR1 LNHDA, CDR2 SQIVND (reference sequence). V was pared by 3 bases and J by 5 bases, with 16 bases between.

The V and J genes are TRBV28 and TRBJ2-7, with D possibly matching TRBD1 (6 bases). V lost 5 bases to trimming and J lost 2 bases, with 10 bases between them. The CDR3 covers 13 residues. CDR1 is MDHEN, CDR2 SYDVKM, per germline. DNA of the CDR3: TGTGCCAGCAGTGCGACAGGCGCCTACGAGCAGTACTTC. This encodes CASSATGAYEQYF.

The chain uses TRBV4-1 and TRBJ2-5; 11 positions match TRBD2. J was trimmed by 2 bases and V by 1 base; bases with no gene match: 0. The CDR3 runs 15 residues. CDR1 and CDR2 (germline): MGHRA, YSYEKL. The DNA for the CDR3 is TGCGCCAGCAGCCAAGGGACTAGCGGGCAAGAGACCCAGTACTTC. Translating gives CASSQGTSGQETQYF.

With respect to this clone: The identical CDR3 is also encoded by other nucleotide sequences in the sample. V is TRBV7-3 and J is TRBJ1-5, with D tentatively TRBD1 (6 bases). CDR3 size: 13 residues. Germline-derived CDR1 and CDR2 are SGHTA and FQGTGA. The ends were cut back, 5 bases at V and 3 bases at J, with 8 bases in the middle. The CDR3 region has the DNA TGTGCCAGCAGCCAGGGGACCAATCAGCCCCAGCATTTT. This sequence encodes CASSQGTNQPQHF.

This clone was seen just once. The chain's CDR3 is CASSYPPAGEAEAFF. Written as DNA, the CDR3 is TGTGCCAGCAGTTACCCCCCAGCGGGGGAGGCTGAAGCTTTCTTT. The chain links TRBV6-6 to TRBJ1-1; D is possibly TRBD1 (5 bases). Looked up from germline, CDR1 is MNHNY and CDR2 is SVGAGI (reference sequence). This CDR3 is 15 amino acids long. Trimming took 2 bases from V and 6 from J, leaving 16 bases between them.

This clone was found once. The rearrangement links TRBV7-9 to TRBJ2-1; 14 nucleotides agree with TRBD2. V lost 2 bases and J lost 8; bases outside the gene matches: 5. In germline, CDR1 is SEHNR, CDR2 FQNEAQ (reference sequence). The CDR3 runs 16 residues. The CDR3 coding sequence is TGTGCCAGCAGCTTAACCGGGACTAGCGGGAGCGATGAGCAGTTCTTC. Translation: CASSLTGTSGSDEQFF.

This clone was seen a handful of times. Other DNA variants within this sample encode the same CDR3. The chain carries TRBV6-5 and TRBJ2-2; D gene ambiguous. Germline assignment: CDR1 MNHEY and CDR2 SVGAGI. The ends were cut back, 0 bases at V and 5 bases at J, with 7 bases in the middle. This CDR3 region has 14 residues. The CDR3 here is CASSYSEGTGELFF. CDR3 coding DNA: TGTGCCAGCAGTTACTCGGAAGGGACCGGGGAGCTGTTTTTT.

For this clone: Other DNA sequences from this sample encode an identical CDR3 as well. The J gene is TRBJ2-5, the V gene TRBV15; D unresolved. This CDR3 is built from 13 residues. Trimming removed 3 bases at V and 2 bases at J, with 7 bases between. In germline, CDR1 is LNHNV, CDR2 YYDKDF (reference sequence). The CDR3 reads CATSSDLQETQYF. The CDR3 coding sequence is TGTGCCACCAGCAGCGACCTACAAGAGACCCAGTACTTC.

The gene calls are TRBV19 and TRBJ2-3; 7 bases are shared with TRBD2. This CDR3 is 16 amino acids long. Germline V lookup: CDR1 LNHDA, CDR2 SQIVND (reference sequence). Trimming took 3 bases from V and 1 from J; bases not matched to a gene: 7. The CDR3 nucleotides read TGTGCCAGTAGTATTGTGTGGGACTACGGCACAGATACGCAGTATTTT. This sequence encodes CASSIVWDYGTDTQYF.

J is TRBJ1-1 and V is TRBV6-5; D unclear. V dropped 5 bases and J dropped 1 base, with 8 bases sitting between them. The CDR3 is 13 residues long. From germline, CDR1 is MNHEY and CDR2 SVGAGI. In nucleotides, the CDR3 is TGTGCCAGCAGTACAACACGGAACACTGAAGCTTTCTTT. As protein: CASSTTRNTEAFF.

About this clone itself: This sample includes further DNA sequences coding for the same CDR3. The V call is TRBV6-1, the J call TRBJ2-7; possibly TRBD1 for D (6 bases). The germline V and J ends were trimmed by 3 bases and 9 bases, with 21 bases remaining between them. There are 15 residues in the CDR3. CDR1 and CDR2 from the germline V gene are MNHNS and SASEGT. This chain's CDR3 is CASSDPGRGGFGQYF. As DNA, the CDR3 is TGTGCCAGCAGTGATCCCGGACGAGGGGGATTTGGGCAGTACTTC.

Of note for this clone: A single base separates this from a much larger clone, so it may be a read error. Other DNA sequences within the sample encode an identical CDR3. This chain connects TRBV20-1 to TRBJ2-5; tentative D call: TRBD2 (5 bases). The V gene lost 1 base and the J gene lost 13 bases, with 13 bases spanning the gap. The CDR3 totals 11 residues. Germline CDR1 and CDR2: DFQATT and SNEGSKA (reference sequence). CDR3: CSARVGGHRYF. CDR3 sequence (DNA): TGCAGTGCTAGAGTTGGAGGTCATCGGTACTTC.

The gene calls are TRBV10-2 and TRBJ1-2; 10 bases map to TRBD1. The CDR3 spans 14 residues. With V trimmed by 4 bases and J by 8 bases, 7 bases remained unmatched. CDR1 and CDR2 (germline): WSHSY, SAAADI. CDR3 nucleotide sequence: TGCGCCAGCAGTGTGGGGACAGGGGAAGGGGGCTACACCTTC. Amino acids: CASSVGTGEGGYTF.

This clone appeared a few times. The V gene is TRBV29-1, the J gene TRBJ1-2; no reliable D call. Germline CDR1 SQVTM, CDR2 ANQGSEA. This CDR3 spans 12 amino acids. The V end was cut by 4 bases, the J end by 8 bases, with 14 bases between. This CDR3 reads CSVGDLGDGYTF. The CDR3 coding sequence is TGCAGCGTTGGTGATTTGGGAGACGGCTACACCTTC. Full variable domain (outside the CDR3, taken from reference TRBV29-1 and TRBJ1-2): SAVISQKPSRDICQRGTSLTIQCQVDSQVTMMFWYRQQPGQSLTLIATANQGSEATYESGFVIDKFPISRPNLTFSTLTVSNMSPEDSSIYLCSVGDLGDGYTFGSGTRLTVV.

The chain employs TRBV9 and TRBJ2-1; the match to TRBD2 covers 11 bases. The CDR3 spans 15 residues. The germline CDR1 and CDR2 sequences are SGDLS and YYNGEE. With 1 base clipped from V and 7 bases from J, the junction kept 4 bases outside the gene matches. The CDR3 loop reads CASSVSSGRMNEQFF. CDR3 nucleotide sequence: TGTGCCAGCAGCGTATCTAGCGGGAGGATGAATGAGCAGTTCTTC.

This sequence joins TRBV6-1 and TRBJ2-3; D possibly matches TRBD1 or TRBD2 (7 bases each). Trimming stripped 2 bases from V and 6 bases from J, with 18 bases between. This CDR3 has 16 residues. Germline V gene lookup returns CDR1 MNHNS and CDR2 SASEGT. In DNA form, the CDR3 reads TGTGCCAGCAGTGAACGGGGGGCGACAGGGCCCGATACGCAGTATTTT. It codes for CASSERGATGPDTQYF.

V usage is TRBV11-2 and J usage is TRBJ2-1; 12 positions match TRBD2. Per the germline V gene, CDR1 is SGHAT and CDR2 is FQNNGV. The CDR3 has 16 residues. V shed 5 bases and J 3 bases; nucleotides not matched to a gene: 5. The CDR3 is CASSSRLAGDYNEQFF. CDR3 nucleotides: TGTGCCAGCAGCAGCCGACTAGCGGGGGACTACAATGAGCAGTTCTTC.

The chain carries TRBV28 and TRBJ1-4, with D possibly being TRBD1 (5 bases). The CDR3 is 15 residues long. V shed 4 bases and J shed 2 bases, with 11 bases lying between them. Germline CDR1 is MDHEN and CDR2 is SYDVKM. DNA of the CDR3: TGTGCCAGCAGTTCAGGGACTTTTACTAATGAAAAACTGTTTTTT. Protein product: CASSSGTFTNEKLFF.

The V and J genes are TRBV27 and TRBJ1-5; no reliable D call. Trimming shortened V by 4 bases and J by 9 bases, and 19 bases separated the two germline ends. This CDR3 is built from 15 residues. From germline, CDR1 is MNHEY and CDR2 SMNVEV (reference sequence). The DNA for the CDR3 is TGTGCCAGCAGTTCGCGACACGTCCGGAATTGGCCCCAGCATTTT. As protein: CASSSRHVRNWPQHF.

The rearrangement joins TRBV7-9 to TRBJ1-4, with 11 positions matching TRBD1. Germline trimming cut 5 bases from V and 6 bases from J; bases unmatched to any gene: 8. The CDR3 is 16 residues long. CDR1 and CDR2 from the germline V gene are SEHNR and FQNEAQ (reference sequence). The chain's CDR3 is CASSRHGQGADEKLFF. CDR3 bases: TGTGCCAGCAGCCGCCACGGACAGGGGGCCGATGAAAAACTGTTTTTT.

The chain uses TRBV29-1 and TRBJ2-5, with D uncertain. Deletions cut 4 bases from V and 5 bases from J, with 8 bases between. Germline-derived CDR1 and CDR2 are SQVTM and ANQGSEA. The CDR3 loop spans 11 amino acids. The DNA for the CDR3 is TGCAGCGTTGGAGAATTGGAGACCCAGTACTTC. It is translated as CSVGELETQYF.

This chain links TRBV10-1 with TRBJ2-7; tentatively, D is TRBD2 (6 bases). Germline-derived CDR1 and CDR2 are WNHNN and SYGVQD (reference sequence). The CDR3 length is 16 residues. V lost 0 bases, J lost 7 bases, and 19 bases lay in between. DNA for the CDR3: TGCGCCAGCAGTGAGTCGCGACTAGACCGGTATGAGGAGCAGTACTTC. Protein sequence: CASSESRLDRYEEQYF.

A few counts support this clone. This sequence joins TRBV30 and TRBJ2-7; 8 bases match TRBD1. The J segment lost 13 bases and the V segment lost 0 bases, leaving 5 bases of the junction unmatched. Germline loops: CDR1 GTSNPN, CDR2 SVGIG (reference sequence). The CDR3 is 11 amino acids. The chain's CDR3 is CAWSVNRGVYF. CDR3 coding DNA: TGTGCCTGGAGTGTAAACAGGGGGGTTTACTTC.